Listed below are T cell receptor beta chains from one sample, sequenced in a study of CD8+CD57+ T cells in acquired aplastic anemia. TCRdb passed the reads through MiXCR, listing each CDR3 protein once. The sample has 400,000 to 600,000 distinct CDR3 sequences; around 30% are singletons. Sequenced sample: sorted CD4+, CD8+, or CD8+CD57+ T cells (not recorded which) from PBMCs. The origin of the receptors is a human donor with aplastic anemia. CDR3s leave out the opening cysteine and the closing phenylalanine or tryptophan.

V gene	CDR3 protein
TRBV29-1	SVEWSDTEAF
TRBV6-1	ASRQGMNAGELF
TRBV11-2	ASSPVYPDGRNTIY
TRBV7-8	ASSSPGVGETQY
TRBV5-5	ASSLGGTSYNSPLH
TRBV7-2	ASSSGDFTNYGYT
TRBV10-3	ATRRETGRGVGNEQF
TRBV7-8	ASSLAGGPGGELF
TRBV30	ACSLASGGAREQF
TRBV2	ASSAGQNNQPQH
TRBV2	ASSEQEGQPQH
TRBV6-2/TRBV6-3	ASSYSGRWDRGPNTEAF
TRBV30	AWTQGTFQPQH
TRBV2	ASSEVLKNTEAF
TRBV7-2	ASSLSRDTDTQY
TRBV12-3/TRBV12-4	ASSLKTVEKLF
TRBV27	ASSPRGWNEKLF
TRBV20-1	SAHLTGRGNTGELF
TRBV6-1	ASIPDKGSYGYT
TRBV11-2	ASSSVGGNYGYT
TRBV9	ASNLPERNQPQH
TRBV12-5	ASGLGTGAYNEQF
TRBV4-3	ASSLRTGEPYTEAF